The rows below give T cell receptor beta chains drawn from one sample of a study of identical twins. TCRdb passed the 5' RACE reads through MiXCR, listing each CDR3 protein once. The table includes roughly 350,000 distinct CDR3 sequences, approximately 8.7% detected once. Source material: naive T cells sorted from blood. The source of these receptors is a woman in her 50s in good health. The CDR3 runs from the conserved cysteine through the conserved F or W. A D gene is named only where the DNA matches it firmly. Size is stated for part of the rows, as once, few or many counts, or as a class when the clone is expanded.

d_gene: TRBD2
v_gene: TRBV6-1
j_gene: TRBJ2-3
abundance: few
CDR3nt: TGTGCCAGCAGTGAAGCGCTTGGTAGCGGGATACGTGGAGATACGCAGTATTTT
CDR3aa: CASSEALGSGIRGDTQYF

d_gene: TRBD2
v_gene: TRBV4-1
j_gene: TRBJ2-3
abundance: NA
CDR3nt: TGCGCCAGCAGCCAAGAGGGACTAGCGGACCCTATCACAGATACGCAGTATTTT
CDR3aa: CASSQEGLADPITDTQYF

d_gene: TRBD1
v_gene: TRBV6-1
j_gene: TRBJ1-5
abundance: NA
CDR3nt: TGTGCCAGCAGCCGGGACAGGGGGTTGCGGCAGCCCCAGCATTTT
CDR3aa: CASSRDRGLRQPQHF

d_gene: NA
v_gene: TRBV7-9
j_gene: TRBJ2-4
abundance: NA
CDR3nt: TGTGCCAGCAGCTCGTCGGGGGTAGCCAAAAACATTCAGTACTTC
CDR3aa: CASSSSGVAKNIQYF

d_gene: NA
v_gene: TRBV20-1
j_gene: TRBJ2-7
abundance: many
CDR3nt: TGCAGTGCTAGACCCTCCGGTTACGAGCAGTACTTC
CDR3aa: CSARPSGYEQYF

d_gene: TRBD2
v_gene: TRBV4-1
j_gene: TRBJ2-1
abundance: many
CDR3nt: TGCGCCAGCACCAAAGAGGGACTAGCGGGAGGTATCACCTACAATGAGCAGTTCTTC
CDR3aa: CASTKEGLAGGITYNEQFF

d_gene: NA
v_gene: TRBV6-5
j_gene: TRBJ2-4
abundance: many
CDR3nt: TGTGCCAGCGGCGATGGTGGTCGGGACATTCAGTACTTC
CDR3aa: CASGDGGRDIQYF

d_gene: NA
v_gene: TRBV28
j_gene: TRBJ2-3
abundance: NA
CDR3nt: TGTGCCAGCAGTTTCTGGACGCGGAGTAGCACAGATACGCAGTATTTT
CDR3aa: CASSFWTRSSTDTQYF

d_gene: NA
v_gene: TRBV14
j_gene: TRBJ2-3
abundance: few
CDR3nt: TGTGCCAGCAGCCCACGGACTGGAGTTAGCACAGATACGCAGTATTTT
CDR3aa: CASSPRTGVSTDTQYF

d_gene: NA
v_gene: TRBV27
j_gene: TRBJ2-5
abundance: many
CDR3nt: TGTGCCAGCAGTTCCGGGTTGCTAGGTGGAAGGACCCAGTACTTC
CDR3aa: CASSSGLLGGRTQYF